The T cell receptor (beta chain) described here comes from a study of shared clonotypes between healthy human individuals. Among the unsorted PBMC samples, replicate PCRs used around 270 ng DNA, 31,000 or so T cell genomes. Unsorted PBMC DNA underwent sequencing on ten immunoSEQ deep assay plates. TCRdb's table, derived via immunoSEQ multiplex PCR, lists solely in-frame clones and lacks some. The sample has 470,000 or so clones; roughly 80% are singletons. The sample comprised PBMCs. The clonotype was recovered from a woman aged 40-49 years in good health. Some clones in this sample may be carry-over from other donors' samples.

CDR3 in DNA: TGTGCCAGCAGCCGAGGGGCGCCCCCCAATGAGCAGTTCTTC. It is translated as CASSRGAPPNEQFF. The rearrangement joins TRBV9 to TRBJ2-1; either TRBD1 or TRBD2 may fit D (5 bases each). Trimming shortened V by 4 bases and J by 6 bases, and 14 bases separated the two germline ends. Germline V gene sequence: CDR1 SGDLS, CDR2 YYNGEE. There are 14 residues in the CDR3.